Following are 23 T cell receptor beta chains from one sample sequenced in a study of naive and memory T cell subsets. Both TRBC1 and TRBC2 were covered by a beta constant-region primer of two equimolar oligonucleotides. A single record per CDR3 protein comes from TCRdb applying MiXCR to the UMI-ligation and nested PCR reads. The profile shows 140,000 to 150,000 distinct CDR3 sequences, more than 15% of them singletons. Sequencing was performed on naive CD4+ T cells from blood. These receptors were collected from a human donor in good health.

The V call is TRBV15, the J call TRBJ2-1, with TRBD2 identical over 10 bases. The germline V gene has CDR1 LNHNV and CDR2 YYDKDF (reference sequence). The length of the CDR3 is 15 residues. Trimming at V came to 1 base and at J to 9 bases, leaving 6 bases not matched to a gene. CDR3 sequence: CATSRVLAGVLEQFF. CDR3 DNA sequence: TGTGCCACCAGCAGAGTCCTAGCGGGAGTACTTGAGCAGTTCTTC.

The table lists this clonotype with a few counts. The V gene is TRBV7-2, the J gene TRBJ2-1; possibly TRBD1 or TRBD2 for D (5 bases each). The CDR3 has 12 amino acids. The germline V gene has CDR1 SGHTA and CDR2 FQGNSA. Trimming removed 4 bases at V and 10 bases at J, with 11 bases between. CDR3 in amino acids: CASSWGTDEQFF. Here the CDR3 DNA reads TGTGCCAGCAGCTGGGGGACGGACGAGCAGTTCTTC.

This clonotype has a handful of counts. This chain uses TRBV7-9 with TRBJ2-1; no firm D call. The CDR3 extends over 14 amino acids. The germline V and J ends were trimmed by 1 base and 3 bases, with 7 bases remaining between them. The germline V gene encodes CDR1 SEHNR and CDR2 FQNEAQ (reference sequence). CDR3 sequence reads: CASSLGVLYNEQFF. The CDR3 nucleotides read TGTGCCAGCAGCTTAGGTGTTCTCTACAATGAGCAGTTCTTC.

This clonotype showed up many times. Mismatch with germline at one junction end may stem from a read error. Here the CDR3 reads CASSLQGQETQYF. The CDR3 region has the DNA TGTGCCAGCAGTCTCCAGGGCCAAGAGACCCAGTACTTC. The chain employs TRBV5-1 and TRBJ2-5, with D maybe TRBD1 (5 bases). The CDR3 has 13 amino acids. Germline CDR1 is SGHRS and CDR2 is YFSETQ.

This clonotype was observed a handful of times. V and J are TRBV7-8 and TRBJ1-5; D gene ambiguous. Germline CDR1 is SGHVS and CDR2 is FQNEAQ. Trimming took 3 bases from V and 2 from J, leaving 11 bases between them. CDR3 length equals 15 residues. The CDR3 here is CASSFSEMGNQPQHF. The CDR3 region has the DNA TGTGCCAGCAGCTTTTCAGAGATGGGCAATCAGCCCCAGCATTTT.

The genes are TRBV12-3 or TRBV12-4 and TRBJ2-3; a weak D match, TRBD1 (5 bases). This CDR3 contains 16 residues. Trimming took 4 bases from V and 2 from J, leaving 16 bases between them. The CDR3 spells CASSSNGALPTDTQYF. The CDR3 DNA sequence: TGTGCCAGCAGTTCGAATGGGGCCCTACCCACAGATACGCAGTATTTT.

The gene calls are TRBV21-1 and TRBJ2-7; the table's TRBD1 call for D was not verified on the DNA. TRBV21-1 is designated a pseudogene. The CDR3 has 15 amino acids. CDR3: CASSKARQGPYEQYF. CDR3 sequence (DNA): TGTGCCAGCAGCAAAGCGCGACAGGGACCCTACGAGCAGTACTTC.

The chain has TRBV29-1 and TRBJ2-4; D may be TRBD1 (5 bases). The CDR3 is 15 amino acids. Germline values: CDR1 SQVTM, CDR2 ANQGSEA. V shed 0 bases and J shed 12 bases, with 21 bases lying between them. CDR3 residues: CSVEDKVTDKRNQYF. The CDR3 DNA sequence: TGCAGCGTTGAAGATAAGGTGACGGACAAAAGAAATCAGTACTTC.

The chain joins TRBV12-3 or TRBV12-4 to TRBJ1-2, with D hard to call. This CDR3 contains 11 residues. V was pared by 5 bases and J by 8 bases, with 9 bases between. The CDR3 DNA sequence: TGTGCCAGCAGTCTGGGCCCGGGCTACACCTTC. Amino acid sequence: CASSLGPGYTF.

This clonotype was detected ten times or more. The chain combines TRBV4-1 with TRBJ2-7; tentatively, D is TRBD1 (5 bases). The CDR3 is 16 amino acids. CDR1 MGHRA and CDR2 YSYEKL come from the germline V gene. With 0 bases removed from V and 2 bases from J, the gap between germline ends came to 14 bases. In DNA, the CDR3 is TGCGCCAGCAGCCAAGATGGACACCGAAAACCCTACGAGCAGTACTTC. Protein product: CASSQDGHRKPYEQYF.

This clonotype was observed a single time. V is TRBV5-1 and J is TRBJ2-4, with 14 bases matching TRBD2. The V gene end was trimmed by 4 bases and the J gene end by 6 bases; junction bases not matched to a gene: 6. Germline CDR1 reads SGHRS; CDR2 reads YFSETQ. The CDR3 is 16 residues long. CDR3 DNA sequence: TGCGCCAGCAGCGGAACGACTAGCGGGAGGGTAAACATTCAGTACTTC. This gives the protein CASSGTTSGRVNIQYF. Drawing the rest from reference TRBV5-1 and TRBJ2-4, the complete variable domain is KAGVTQTPRYLIKTRGQQVTLSCSPISGHRSVSWYQQTPGQGLQFLFEYFSETQRNKGNFPGRFSGRQFSNSRSEMNVSTLELGDSALYLCASSGTTSGRVNIQYFGAGTRLSVL.

V and J are TRBV12-3 or TRBV12-4 and TRBJ2-7; D not certain. This CDR3 is 12 amino acids long. Trimming took off 6 bases at V and 6 bases at J, with 12 bases between the two ends. The CDR3 loop reads CASSPRVGEQYF. Here the CDR3 DNA reads TGTGCCAGCAGCCCCCGGGTCGGCGAGCAGTACTTC.

The chain couples TRBV18 to TRBJ1-1; a possible D gene is TRBD1 (5 bases). This CDR3 region has 14 residues. V was trimmed by 1 base and J by 1 base, leaving 7 bases between them. Germline loops: CDR1 KGHSH, CDR2 LQKENI. CDR3 bases: TGTGCCAGCTCACCACAGACAGCGAACACTGAAGCTTTCTTT. This codes for CASSPQTANTEAFF. The full variable domain, rest sourced from reference TRBV18 and TRBJ1-1, is NAGVMQNPRHLVRRRGQEARLRCSPMKGHSHVYWYRQLPEEGLKFMVYLQKENIIDESGMPKERFSAEFPKEGPSILRIQQVVRGDSAAYFCASSPQTANTEAFFGQGTRLTVV.

This clonotype came up a few times. The genes are TRBV10-3 and TRBJ2-1; a weak D match, TRBD1 (7 bases). V gave up 10 bases and J gave up 0 bases, with 16 bases separating them. Germline loops: CDR1 ENHRY, CDR2 SYGVKD. The CDR3 contains 15 residues. The CDR3 region has the DNA TGTGCCACGACGGCGGGGACAGTCTCCTACAATGAGCAGTTCTTC. Residues: CATTAGTVSYNEQFF.

The V gene is TRBV7-2, the J gene TRBJ2-4; 11 bases match TRBD1. Germline loops: CDR1 SGHTA, CDR2 FQGNSA. V dropped 5 bases and J dropped 6; count of bases not matched to a gene: 6. This CDR3 has 15 amino acids. The CDR3 reads CASSRGQGAGNIQYF. The DNA for the CDR3 is TGTGCCAGCAGCCGCGGACAGGGGGCGGGAAACATTCAGTACTTC.

This clonotype has more than one count but fewer than ten. V is TRBV9 and J is TRBJ2-7; D perhaps matches TRBD1 (6 bases). Germline V gene sequence: CDR1 SGDLS, CDR2 YYNGEE. The CDR3 contains 17 residues. Trimming took off 4 bases at V and 0 bases at J, with 20 bases between the two ends. The CDR3 region is CASSLWTAGKISYEQYF. CDR3 sequence (DNA): TGTGCCAGCAGCCTGTGGACAGCCGGAAAAATCTCCTACGAGCAGTACTTC.

This clonotype was detected only a few times. The chain recombines TRBV20-1 with TRBJ1-5; 9 bases map to TRBD1. V lost 6 bases and J lost 6; bases outside the gene matches: 9. Germline CDR1 is DFQATT and CDR2 is SNEGSKA (reference sequence). The CDR3 sequence is 14 residues long. CDR3 in DNA: TGCAGTGCGTCCCAACAGGGGGCAAGTCAGCCCCAGCATTTT. Amino acids: CSASQQGASQPQHF.

This clonotype was found a few times. The chain uses TRBV21-1 and TRBJ2-5. TRBV21-1 is termed a pseudogene. The CDR3 consists of 16 residues. CDR3 coding DNA: TGTGCCAGCAGCAAAGAAGGTTCGTCAGAAGAAGAGACCCAGTACTTC. Encoded protein: CASSKEGSSEEETQYF.

The chain combines TRBV28 with TRBJ2-1; weak D call: TRBD2 (6 bases). Germline V gene lookup returns CDR1 MDHEN and CDR2 SYDVKM. The CDR3 totals 16 residues. V lost 3 bases to trimming and J lost 5 bases, with 17 bases between them. Here the CDR3 reads CASSLSGQGLHNEQFF. The CDR3, as DNA: TGTGCCAGCAGTTTGAGCGGGCAGGGCCTTCACAATGAGCAGTTCTTC.

The J gene is TRBJ2-3, the V gene TRBV4-2; 12 positions match TRBD2. CDR1 is LGHNA and CDR2 is YNFKEQ in the germline V gene. V lost 4 bases and J lost 4; bases outside the gene matches: 6. CDR3 length equals 16 residues. The CDR3 DNA reads as TGTGCCAGCAGCCCCGGACTAGCGGGGATTTCAGATACGCAGTATTTT. This translates into CASSPGLAGISDTQYF.

This clonotype was observed a handful of times. The genes are TRBV18 and TRBJ2-5, with D possibly being TRBD2 (5 bases). CDR1 and CDR2 from the germline V gene are KGHSH and LQKENI. V dropped 4 bases and J dropped 5 bases, with 23 bases sitting between them. The CDR3 runs 17 residues. CDR3 in amino acids: CASSLLQGILGSETQYF. The CDR3 DNA follows: TGTGCCAGCTCACTACTCCAAGGGATACTAGGGTCGGAGACCCAGTACTTC.

In its sample, this clonotype was seen a few times. The chain is built from TRBV7-7 and TRBJ2-5; the D gene could be TRBD1 or TRBD2 (5 bases each). This CDR3 is 14 amino acids long. Trimming removed 5 bases at V and 5 bases at J, with 15 bases between. Germline V gene lookup returns CDR1 SSHAT and CDR2 FNYEAQ (reference sequence). The CDR3 region has the DNA TGTGCCAGCAGCCTGAGGGGATCTCAGGAGACCCAGTACTTC. It is translated as CASSLRGSQETQYF.

Points on this clonotype: A read error may explain this, as a much larger clone is one base away. The chain is built from TRBV29-1 and TRBJ2-7, with D perhaps given as TRBD1 or TRBD2 (5 bases each). Looked up from germline, CDR1 is SQVTM and CDR2 is ANQGSEA. The CDR3 is 12 residues long. The CDR3 loop is CSAGDGSYEQNF. CDR3 bases: TGCAGCGCCGGGGACGGCTCCTACGAGCAGAACTTC.